This T cell receptor (beta chain) was recovered during a study of CD8+ T cells in alopecia areata. Whole-study findings and limits: Affected scalp, especially in alopecia totalis/universalis, had a higher clonality than normal scalp did. Normal skin's resident alphabeta T cells are also sequenced in scalp samples.

Extraction and reverse transcription of RNA yielded cDNA as the sequencing template. The table came from immunoSEQ multiplex PCR; TCRdb's copy has only in-frame clones and leaves some out. The repertoire consists of about 120,000 clones, with around 50% occurring once and the leading ten covering over 9.5%. In regard to this clone: Its matching antigen is unknown.

The CDR3 is made up of 16 amino acids. Germline CDR1 MGHRA, CDR2 YSYEKL. V was clipped by 4 bases and J by 2 bases; unmatched bases: 6. Obtained from alopecia areata patients were lesional scalp punch biopsies along with peripheral blood. What was sequenced was NKG2D-low CD8+ T cells sorted from blood. The sequence was collected from a human donor with alopecia areata. The V call is TRBV4-1, the J call TRBJ2-1; the match to TRBD1 covers 9 bases. This CDR3 is CASSRFTGGTYNEQFF. Here the CDR3 DNA reads TGCGCCAGCAGCCGCTTCACAGGGGGCACCTACAATGAGCAGTTCTTC.